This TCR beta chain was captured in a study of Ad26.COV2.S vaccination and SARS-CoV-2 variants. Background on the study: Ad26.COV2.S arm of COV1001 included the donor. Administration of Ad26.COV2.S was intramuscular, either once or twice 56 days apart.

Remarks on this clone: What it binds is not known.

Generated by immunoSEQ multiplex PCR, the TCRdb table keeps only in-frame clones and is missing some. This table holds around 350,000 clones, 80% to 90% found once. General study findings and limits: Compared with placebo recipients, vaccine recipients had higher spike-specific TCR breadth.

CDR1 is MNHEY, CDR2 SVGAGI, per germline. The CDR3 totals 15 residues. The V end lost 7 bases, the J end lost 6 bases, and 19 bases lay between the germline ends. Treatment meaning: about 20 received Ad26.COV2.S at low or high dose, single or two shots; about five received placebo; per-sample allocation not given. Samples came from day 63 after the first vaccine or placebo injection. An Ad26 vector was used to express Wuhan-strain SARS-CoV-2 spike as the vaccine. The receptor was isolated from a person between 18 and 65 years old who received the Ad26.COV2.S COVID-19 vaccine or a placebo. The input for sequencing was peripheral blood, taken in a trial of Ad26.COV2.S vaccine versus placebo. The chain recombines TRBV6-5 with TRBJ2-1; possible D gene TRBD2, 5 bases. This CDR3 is CASIKTGSWRNEQFF. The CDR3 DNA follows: TGTGCCAGCATCAAAACTGGGAGCTGGCGCAATGAGCAGTTCTTC.